A single sample is the source of the 11 T cell receptor beta chains below, sequenced in a study of radiotherapy plus CTLA-4 blockade in lung cancer. Using immunoSEQ multiplex PCR, the repertoire was profiled, and TCRdb retains in-frame clones only, with some absent. The table has just over 60,000 clones, roughly 80% seen once. Sequences were derived from peripheral blood, sampled from a patient treated with radiotherapy plus ipilimumab. The receptor source for this set is a human donor with non-small cell lung cancer who had a complete response to radiotherapy plus ipilimumab.

V is TRBV7-6 and J is TRBJ1-5; TRBD1 matches at 10 bases. V gave up 1 base and J gave up 5 bases; unmatched junction bases: 5. The germline CDR1 and CDR2 sequences are SGHVS and FNYEAQ. CDR3 length: 16 amino acids. The CDR3 protein is CASSLGGTGEHQPQHF. As DNA, the CDR3 is TGTGCCAGCAGCTTAGGAGGGACAGGGGAACATCAGCCCCAGCATTTT.

This chain connects TRBV5-1 to TRBJ1-1, with D tentatively TRBD1 (6 bases). Germline lookup yields CDR1 SGHRS and CDR2 YFSETQ. The V and J ends lost 0 bases and 11 bases respectively, with 14 bases between them. This CDR3 has 13 residues. CDR3 sequence: CASSLDTGRGAFF. DNA of the CDR3: TGCGCCAGCAGCTTGGATACAGGGAGAGGCGCTTTCTTT.

The V call is TRBV5-6, the J call TRBJ1-2, with 7 bases aligning to TRBD1. CDR3 length: 13 residues. After removal of 4 bases from V and 6 bases from J, the junction contained 6 bases not matched to a gene. Per germline, CDR1 SGHDT and CDR2 YYEEEE. CDR3 in DNA: TGTGCCAGCAGCGTTGGGACAGTCGATGGCTACACCTTC. Amino acid sequence: CASSVGTVDGYTF.

V and J are TRBV30 and TRBJ1-2, with a possible D match to TRBD1 (5 bases). The germline gives CDR1 GTSNPN, CDR2 SVGIG (reference sequence). The length of the CDR3 is 13 residues. The ends were cut back, 4 bases at V and 7 bases at J, with 16 bases in the middle. CDR3 sequence (DNA): TGTGCCTGGACCCTCCTCGGGGCGGGTGGCTACACCTTC. Translating it yields CAWTLLGAGGYTF.

DNA for the CDR3: TGTGCCAGCAGCCCGCACCTCGGGGGGCTCACCTACGAGCAGTACTTC. Its translation is CASSPHLGGLTYEQYF. The chain links TRBV7-2 to TRBJ2-7, with D perhaps matching TRBD2 (7 bases). CDR1 and CDR2 from the germline V gene are SGHTA and FQGNSA. V lost 5 bases, J lost 2 bases, and 19 bases lay in between. This CDR3 is 16 amino acids long.

The genes are TRBV5-6 and TRBJ1-1; D possibly corresponds to TRBD1 (5 bases). CDR1 and CDR2 (germline): SGHDT, YYEEEE. The CDR3 runs 14 residues. Trimming removed 2 bases from V and 3 bases from J, with 11 bases in between. The CDR3 protein is CASSFQGRDTEAFF. The CDR3 region has the DNA TGTGCCAGCAGCTTCCAGGGCAGGGACACTGAAGCTTTCTTT.

The chain links TRBV7-8 to TRBJ2-7, with TRBD1 matching over 7 bases. Unmatched junction bases numbered 6, after V lost 3 bases and J lost 4 bases. The CDR3 sequence is 14 residues long. CDR1 is SGHVS and CDR2 is FQNEAQ in the germline V gene. The CDR3 DNA reads TGTGCCAGCAGCTTGGGGACAGCGGATTACGAGCAGTACTTC. The encoded protein is CASSLGTADYEQYF.

This clone has just a few counts. The genes are TRBV7-6 and TRBJ2-2, with D perhaps TRBD1 (5 bases). CDR3 length: 14 amino acids. Trimming removed 6 bases from V and 1 base from J, with 9 bases in between. The germline gives CDR1 SGHVS, CDR2 FNYEAQ. The CDR3 sequence: CASRGPWNTGELFF. The CDR3, as DNA: TGTGCCAGCAGGGGGCCGTGGAACACCGGGGAGCTGTTTTTT.

V and J are TRBV19 and TRBJ2-7, with D tentatively TRBD2 (5 bases). V lost 3 bases, J lost 5 bases, and 14 bases lay in between. Germline V gene sequence: CDR1 LNHDA, CDR2 SQIVND (reference sequence). The CDR3 has 14 amino acids. The CDR3 nucleotides are TGTGCCAGTAGTATCGGGGATAGCCGGGACGAGCAGTACTTC. Amino acid sequence: CASSIGDSRDEQYF.

The rearrangement uses TRBV2 and TRBJ2-6, with 10 bases that match TRBD1. V lost 4 bases to trimming and J lost 3 bases; unmatched junction nucleotides: 9. The CDR3 totals 18 residues. Germline V gene sequence: CDR1 SNHLY, CDR2 FYNNEI. In DNA, the CDR3 is TGTGCCAGCAGTGGACAGGGGGCGCGGTCTCTTGGGGCCAACGTCCTGACTTTC. This encodes CASSGQGARSLGANVLTF.

This chain joins TRBV6-4 and TRBJ1-2; a weak D match, TRBD1 (6 bases). V lost 4 bases, J lost 6 bases, and 12 bases lay in between. Germline V gives CDR1 MRHNA, CDR2 SNTAGT. The CDR3 spans 13 residues. In DNA, the CDR3 is TGTGCCAGCAGTGCCGGACAGTGGCATGGCTACACCTTC. Amino acid sequence: CASSAGQWHGYTF.